The 16 T cell receptor beta chains below all came from one sample that was sequenced in a study of T cell responses to AZD1222 COVID-19 vaccine. Produced via immunoSEQ multiplex PCR; TCRdb's table is partial and in-frame only. The data hold about 200,000 clones, with around 93% observed a single time. The material sequenced was peripheral blood, taken 28 days after the second AZD1222 dose. Source of these receptors: an adult who received the AZD1222 COVID-19 vaccine.

The chain uses TRBV18 and TRBJ1-2; 9 positions agree with TRBD1. V lost 5 bases and J lost 7; bases outside the gene matches: 8. There are 14 residues in the CDR3. The germline V gene has CDR1 KGHSH and CDR2 LQKENI. This CDR3 is CASSFRDRDGGYTF. CDR3 in DNA: TGTGCCAGCTCATTCCGGGACAGGGATGGTGGCTACACCTTC.

The V gene is TRBV9, the J gene TRBJ2-6, with D unresolved. Germline CDR1 reads SGDLS; CDR2 reads YYNGEE. This CDR3 region has 15 residues. V lost 4 bases to trimming and J lost 0 bases, with 8 bases between them. The CDR3 protein is CASSPHSSGANVLTF. The CDR3 coding sequence is TGTGCCAGCAGCCCGCACAGCTCTGGGGCCAACGTCCTGACTTTC.

The chain employs TRBV10-3 and TRBJ1-2; the D gene is possibly TRBD1 (5 bases). The CDR3 extends over 12 amino acids. Germline loops: CDR1 ENHRY, CDR2 SYGVKD. Between the trimmed V and J ends, which lost 6 bases and 8 bases, there was a span of 13 bases. CDR3: CAISSGSEGYTF. In DNA, the CDR3 is TGTGCCATCAGCTCAGGGTCGGAAGGCTACACCTTC.

This chain joins TRBV5-3 and TRBJ1-5; a weak D match, TRBD1 (5 bases). TRBV5-3 belongs to the ORF category, with a function that is uncertain. This CDR3 has 17 amino acids. V shed 4 bases and J shed 4 bases, with 21 bases lying between them. CDR3 nucleotides: TGTGCCAGAAGCCCGAGTTGGGACGTCCTGAAAAATCAGCCCCAGCATTTT. It yields the protein CARSPSWDVLKNQPQHF.

Details on this clone: The sample holds other DNA sequences that translate to the same CDR3. The genes are TRBV12-3 or TRBV12-4 and TRBJ1-1; D unclear. V was shortened by 2 bases and J by 2 bases, with 6 bases between the two germline ends. The CDR3 covers 13 residues. In DNA form, the CDR3 reads TGTGCCAGCAGTTTAAAGGAAAACACTGAAGCTTTCTTT. It yields the protein CASSLKENTEAFF.

The CDR3 sequence is CASSEARGWWPQHF. The CDR3 DNA reads as TGTGCCAGCAGTGAAGCAAGGGGCTGGTGGCCCCAGCATTTT. The gene calls are TRBV6-1 and TRBJ1-5, with D possibly matching TRBD1 (5 bases). The CDR3 loop spans 14 amino acids. Deletions cut 0 bases from V and 9 bases from J, with 12 bases between. CDR1 is MNHNS and CDR2 is SASEGT in the germline V gene.

The chain recombines TRBV20-1 with TRBJ1-1; D unclear. V was cut by 0 bases and J by 6 bases, with 5 bases left in between. CDR1 and CDR2 from the germline V gene are DFQATT and SNEGSKA (reference sequence). The CDR3 has 11 residues. The CDR3 loop is CSARDFPEAFF. The CDR3 nucleotides are TGCAGTGCTAGAGATTTCCCTGAAGCTTTCTTT.

This clone was recorded once. The sample holds other DNA sequences that translate to the same CDR3. CDR3 region: CASNEQGTGELFF. The CDR3 nucleotides are TGTGCCAGCAACGAACAGGGCACCGGGGAGCTGTTTTTT. This chain connects TRBV7-3 to TRBJ2-2; the D gene is possibly TRBD1 (6 bases). The CDR3 covers 13 residues. Germline V gene data show CDR1 as SGHTA and CDR2 as FQGTGA. The V end was cut by 7 bases, the J end by 4 bases, with 10 bases between.

The chain combines TRBV18 with TRBJ1-5; 12 bases map to TRBD1. V lost 3 bases, J lost 8 bases, and 5 bases stayed unmatched. Germline-derived CDR1 and CDR2 are KGHSH and LQKENI. The CDR3 has 15 residues. Here the CDR3 DNA reads TGTGCCAGCTCACCCGGGACAGGGGGCACCGAGCCCCAGCATTTT. Amino acid sequence: CASSPGTGGTEPQHF.

The genes are TRBV4-1 and TRBJ1-4, with D tentatively TRBD1 (5 bases). Per the germline V gene, CDR1 is MGHRA and CDR2 is YSYEKL. This CDR3 comprises 15 residues. The V end lost 1 base, the J end lost 6 bases, and 12 bases lay between the germline ends. The CDR3 nucleotides read TGCGCCAGCAGCCAAGTACCCAGGGCGGATGAAAAACTGTTTTTT. It translates to CASSQVPRADEKLFF.

The chain combines TRBV11-2 with TRBJ2-6, with D perhaps matching TRBD1 (6 bases). Germline assignment: CDR1 SGHAT and CDR2 FQNNGV. The CDR3 totals 16 residues. The V and J ends lost 4 bases and 0 bases respectively, with 10 bases between them. CDR3 nucleotides: TGTGCCAGCAGCTCCTGGGGGCTCTCTGGGGCCAACGTCCTGACTTTC. This encodes CASSSWGLSGANVLTF.

The V and J genes are TRBV9 and TRBJ1-3; D possibly corresponds to TRBD1 (6 bases). This CDR3 contains 15 residues. The germline CDR1 and CDR2 sequences are SGDLS and YYNGEE. The ends were cut back, 0 bases at V and 4 bases at J, with 11 bases in the middle. CDR3 protein: CASSVVGGLGNTIYF. CDR3 nucleotides: TGTGCCAGCAGCGTAGTCGGGGGGCTCGGAAACACCATATATTTT.

The rearrangement uses TRBV4-1 and TRBJ1-5; no firm D call. The V end lost 2 bases, the J end lost 2 bases, and 10 bases lay between the germline ends. The CDR3 consists of 15 residues. Looked up from germline, CDR1 is MGHRA and CDR2 is YSYEKL. The CDR3 sequence is CASSQFFGGNQPQHF. The CDR3 DNA reads as TGCGCCAGCAGCCAATTTTTTGGGGGCAATCAGCCCCAGCATTTT.

V gene TRBV7-2 combines with J gene TRBJ2-5; 12 bases fit TRBD2. Trimming removed 2 bases from V and 7 bases from J; junction bases left unmatched: 11. Germline V gives CDR1 SGHTA, CDR2 FQGNSA. The CDR3 contains 17 residues. In DNA, the CDR3 is TGTGCCAGCAGCTTAACTAGCGGGGGGCTCCCGGGGGGGACCCAGTACTTC. This gives the protein CASSLTSGGLPGGTQYF.

This clone has a handful of counts. The rearrangement joins TRBV2 to TRBJ2-7, with D maybe TRBD2 (6 bases). Germline lookup yields CDR1 SNHLY and CDR2 FYNNEI. V lost 6 bases and J lost 6, with 18 bases in between. This CDR3 has 14 amino acids. The CDR3 region has the DNA TGTGCCAGCAGGGATAGAAGGGACTCTAGCGAGCAGTACTTC. Its protein product is CASRDRRDSSEQYF.

V usage is TRBV2 and J usage is TRBJ1-6; D is unclear. V shed 1 base and J shed 6 bases, with 7 bases lying between them. CDR3 size: 14 residues. Germline CDR1 SNHLY, CDR2 FYNNEI. The CDR3 nucleotides are TGTGCCAGCAGTGAAGTGGGTAGTAATTCACCCCTCCACTTT. Translating it yields CASSEVGSNSPLHF.